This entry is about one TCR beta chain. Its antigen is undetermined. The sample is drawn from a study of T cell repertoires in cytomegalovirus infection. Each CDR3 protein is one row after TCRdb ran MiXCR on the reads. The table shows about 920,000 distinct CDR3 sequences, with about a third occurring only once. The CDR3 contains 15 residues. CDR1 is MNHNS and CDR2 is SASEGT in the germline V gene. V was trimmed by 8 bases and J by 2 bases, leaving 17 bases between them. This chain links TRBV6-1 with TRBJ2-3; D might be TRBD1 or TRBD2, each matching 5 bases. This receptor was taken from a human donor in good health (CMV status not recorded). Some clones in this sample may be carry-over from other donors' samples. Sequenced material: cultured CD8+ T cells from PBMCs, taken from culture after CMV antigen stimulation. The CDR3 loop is CASGDLPAFTDTQYF. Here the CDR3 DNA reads TGTGCCAGCGGGGACCTCCCTGCCTTCACAGATACGCAGTATTTT.